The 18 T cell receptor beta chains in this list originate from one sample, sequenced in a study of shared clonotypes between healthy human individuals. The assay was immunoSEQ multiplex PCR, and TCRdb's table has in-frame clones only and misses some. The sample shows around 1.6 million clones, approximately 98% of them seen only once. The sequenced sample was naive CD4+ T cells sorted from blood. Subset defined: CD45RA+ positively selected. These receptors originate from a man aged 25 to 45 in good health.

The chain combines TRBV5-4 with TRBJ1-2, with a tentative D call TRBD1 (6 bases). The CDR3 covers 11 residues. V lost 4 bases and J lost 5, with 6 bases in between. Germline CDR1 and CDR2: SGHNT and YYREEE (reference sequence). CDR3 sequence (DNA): TGTGCCAGCAGCCAGGGGTATGGCTACACCTTC. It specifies CASSQGYGYTF.

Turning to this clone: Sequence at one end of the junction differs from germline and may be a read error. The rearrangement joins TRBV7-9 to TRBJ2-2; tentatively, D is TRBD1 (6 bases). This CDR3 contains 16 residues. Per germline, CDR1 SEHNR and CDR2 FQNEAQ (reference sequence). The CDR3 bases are TGTGCCAGCAGCACCCTGACAGGCTCGAAAACCGGGGAGCTGTTTTTT. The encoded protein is CASSTLTGSKTGELFF. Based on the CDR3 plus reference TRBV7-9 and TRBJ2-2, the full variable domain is DTGVSQNPRHKITKRGQNVTFRCDPISEHNRLYWYRQTLGQGPEFLTYFQNEAQLEKSRLLSDRFSAERPKGSFSTLEIQRTEQGDSAMYLCASSTLTGSKTGELFFGEGSRLTVL.

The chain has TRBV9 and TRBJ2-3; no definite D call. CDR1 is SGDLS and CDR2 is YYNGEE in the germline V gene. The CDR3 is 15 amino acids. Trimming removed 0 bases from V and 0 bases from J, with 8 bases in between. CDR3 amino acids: CASSVEIDSTDTQYF. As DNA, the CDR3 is TGTGCCAGCAGCGTAGAGATTGATAGCACAGATACGCAGTATTTT.

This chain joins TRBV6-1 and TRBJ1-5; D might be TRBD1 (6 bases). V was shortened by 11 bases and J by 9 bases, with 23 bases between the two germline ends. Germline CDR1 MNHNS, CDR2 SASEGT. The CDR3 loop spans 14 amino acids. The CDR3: CAVNGGGSASPQHF. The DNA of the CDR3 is TGTGCCGTTAATGGAGGGGGTTCAGCATCGCCCCAGCATTTT.

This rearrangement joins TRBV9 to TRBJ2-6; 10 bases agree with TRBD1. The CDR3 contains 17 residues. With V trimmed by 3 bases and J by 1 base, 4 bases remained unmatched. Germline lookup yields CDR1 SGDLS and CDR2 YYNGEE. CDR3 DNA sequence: TGTGCCAGCAGCGGGAGGACAGGGGGGTCTGGGGCCAACGTCCTGACTTTC. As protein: CASSGRTGGSGANVLTF.

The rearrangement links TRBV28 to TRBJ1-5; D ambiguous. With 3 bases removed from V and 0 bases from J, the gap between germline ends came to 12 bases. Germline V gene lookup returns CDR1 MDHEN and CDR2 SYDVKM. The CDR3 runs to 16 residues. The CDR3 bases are TGTGCCAGCAGTTTGGGTATGGGAACTAGCAATCAGCCCCAGCATTTT. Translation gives CASSLGMGTSNQPQHF.

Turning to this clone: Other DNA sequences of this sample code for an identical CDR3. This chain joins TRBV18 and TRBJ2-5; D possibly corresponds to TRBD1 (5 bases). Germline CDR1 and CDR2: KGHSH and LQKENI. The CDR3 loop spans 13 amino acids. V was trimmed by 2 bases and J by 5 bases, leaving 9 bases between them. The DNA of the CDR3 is TGTGCCAGCTCACCAAGGGGTTTGGAGACCCAGTACTTC. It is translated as CASSPRGLETQYF.

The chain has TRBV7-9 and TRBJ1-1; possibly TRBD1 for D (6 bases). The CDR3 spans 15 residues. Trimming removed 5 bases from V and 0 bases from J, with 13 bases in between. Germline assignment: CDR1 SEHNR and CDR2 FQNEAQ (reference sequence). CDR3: CASSAGQIMNTEAFF. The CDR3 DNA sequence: TGTGCCAGCAGCGCCGGACAGATTATGAACACTGAAGCTTTCTTT.

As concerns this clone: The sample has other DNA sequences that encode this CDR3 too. The CDR3 DNA sequence: TGTGCCAGCTCACCGGGGGGATCGAGCAATCAGCCCCAGCATTTT. This translates into CASSPGGSSNQPQHF. The gene calls are TRBV18 and TRBJ1-5; weak D call: TRBD1 (5 bases). The germline gives CDR1 KGHSH, CDR2 LQKENI. The CDR3 runs 15 residues. Between the trimmed V and J ends, which lost 3 bases and 1 base, there was a span of 10 bases.

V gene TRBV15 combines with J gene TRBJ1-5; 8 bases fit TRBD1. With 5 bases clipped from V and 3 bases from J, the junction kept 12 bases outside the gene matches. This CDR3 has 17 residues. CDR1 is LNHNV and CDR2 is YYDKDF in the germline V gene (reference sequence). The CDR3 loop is CATSATVGQGHNQPQHF. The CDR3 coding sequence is TGTGCCACCAGCGCTACCGTCGGACAGGGCCACAATCAGCCCCAGCATTTT.

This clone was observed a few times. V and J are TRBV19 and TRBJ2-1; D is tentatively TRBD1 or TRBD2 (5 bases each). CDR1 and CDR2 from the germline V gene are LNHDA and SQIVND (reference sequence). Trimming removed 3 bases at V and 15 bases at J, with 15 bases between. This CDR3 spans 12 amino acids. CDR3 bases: TGTGCCAGTAGTATTGGGGACCAGTCACGGTTCTTC. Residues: CASSIGDQSRFF.

The CDR3 sequence: CASSLLPPRQDEQYF. Written as DNA, the CDR3 is TGTGCCAGCAGTTTGCTCCCTCCACGACAGGACGAGCAGTACTTC. The gene calls are TRBV28 and TRBJ2-7; D perhaps matches TRBD1 (6 bases). The CDR3 runs 15 residues. Deletions cut 3 bases from V and 5 bases from J, with 17 bases between. Looked up from germline, CDR1 is MDHEN and CDR2 is SYDVKM.

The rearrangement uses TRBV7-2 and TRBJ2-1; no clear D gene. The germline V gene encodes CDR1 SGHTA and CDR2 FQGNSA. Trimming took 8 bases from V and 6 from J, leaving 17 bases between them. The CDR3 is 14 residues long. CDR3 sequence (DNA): TGTGCCAGCGGAACCCTCCTAGTGGGCAATGAGCAGTTCTTC. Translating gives CASGTLLVGNEQFF.

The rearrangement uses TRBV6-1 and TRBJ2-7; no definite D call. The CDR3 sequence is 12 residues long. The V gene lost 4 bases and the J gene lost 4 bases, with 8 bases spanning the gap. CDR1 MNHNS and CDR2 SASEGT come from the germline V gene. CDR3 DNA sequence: TGTGCCAGCAGTGGGGTACGGTACGAGCAGTACTTC. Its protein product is CASSGVRYEQYF.

This chain's CDR3 is CASSLPKRQVRYF. CDR3 nucleotide sequence: TGTGCCAGCAGCCTCCCCAAAAGACAGGTGCGGTACTTC. This chain uses TRBV7-2 with TRBJ2-7; D is possibly TRBD1 (6 bases). V was clipped by 5 bases and J by 12 bases, with 20 bases between them. CDR3 length: 13 residues. Germline assignment: CDR1 SGHTA and CDR2 FQGNSA.

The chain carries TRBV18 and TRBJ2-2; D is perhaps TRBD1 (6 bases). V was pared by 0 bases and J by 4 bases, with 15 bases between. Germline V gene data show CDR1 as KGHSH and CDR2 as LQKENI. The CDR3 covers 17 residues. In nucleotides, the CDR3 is TGTGCCAGCTCACCACCGGGCAGGGGTAGTGGCACCGGGGAGCTGTTTTTT. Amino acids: CASSPPGRGSGTGELFF.

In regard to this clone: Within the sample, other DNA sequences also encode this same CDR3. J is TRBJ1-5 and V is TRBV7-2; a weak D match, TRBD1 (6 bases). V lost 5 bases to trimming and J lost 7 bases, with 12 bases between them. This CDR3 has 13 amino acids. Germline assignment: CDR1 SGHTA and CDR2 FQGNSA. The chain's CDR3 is CASSLDRVQPQHF. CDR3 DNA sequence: TGTGCCAGCAGCCTGGACAGAGTGCAGCCCCAGCATTTT.

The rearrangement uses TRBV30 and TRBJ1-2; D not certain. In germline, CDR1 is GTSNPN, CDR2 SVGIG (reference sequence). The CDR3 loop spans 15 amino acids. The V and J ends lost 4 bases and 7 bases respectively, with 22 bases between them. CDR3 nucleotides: TGTGCCTGGATACGGACCGGGTTTCGGACGTTTGGCTACACCTTC. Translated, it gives CAWIRTGFRTFGYTF.